This T cell receptor beta chain was sequenced for a study of blood T cell repertoires in COVID-19. Produced via immunoSEQ multiplex PCR; TCRdb's table is partial and in-frame only. The sample carries 45,000 or so clones, about 88% recorded once. CDR1 SGHNT and CDR2 YYREEE come from the germline V gene (reference sequence). V lost 4 bases, J lost 8 bases, and 15 bases lay in between. The CDR3 loop spans 14 amino acids. This sequence was found in a man in his forties with active COVID-19. The sequenced sample consisted of peripheral blood. The chain recombines TRBV5-4 with TRBJ1-4; no definite D call. CDR3 coding DNA: TGTGCCAGCAGCCCCTCCCCGGGAGCGGAAAAACTGTTTTTT. Translated: CASSPSPGAEKLFF.